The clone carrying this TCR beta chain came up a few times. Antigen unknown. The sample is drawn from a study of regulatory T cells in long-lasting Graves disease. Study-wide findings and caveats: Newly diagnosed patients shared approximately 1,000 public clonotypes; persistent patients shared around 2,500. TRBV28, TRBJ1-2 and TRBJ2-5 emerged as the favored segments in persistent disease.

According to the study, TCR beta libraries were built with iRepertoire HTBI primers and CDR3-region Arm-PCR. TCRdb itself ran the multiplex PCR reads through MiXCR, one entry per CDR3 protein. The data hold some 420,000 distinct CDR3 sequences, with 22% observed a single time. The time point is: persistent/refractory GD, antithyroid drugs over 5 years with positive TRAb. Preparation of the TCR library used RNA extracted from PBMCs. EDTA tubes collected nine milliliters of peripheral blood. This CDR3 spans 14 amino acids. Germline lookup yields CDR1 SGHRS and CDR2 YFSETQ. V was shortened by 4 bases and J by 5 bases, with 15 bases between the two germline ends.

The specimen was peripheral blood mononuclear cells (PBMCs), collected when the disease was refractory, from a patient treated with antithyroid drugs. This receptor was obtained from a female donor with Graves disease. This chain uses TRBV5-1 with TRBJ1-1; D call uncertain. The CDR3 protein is CASSKPDPGTEAFF. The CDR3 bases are TGCGCCAGCAGCAAGCCGGACCCTGGGACTGAAGCTTTCTTT.